The rows below give T cell receptor beta chains drawn from one sample of a study of tumor and adjacent non-tumor tissue in lung cancer. TCRdb reprocessed the multiplex PCR reads via MiXCR and lists one record per CDR3 protein. The top ten hold about 47% of the sample, which has approximately 80,000 distinct CDR3 sequences, about 82% seen once. Sequencing was carried out using distant non-tumor lung tissue. These TCRs come from a man in his fifties or sixties with non-small cell lung cancer. The CDR3 runs from the conserved cysteine through the conserved F or W. The order of the fields is CDR3 length, J gene, clone size, V gene, D gene, CDR3 protein, CDR3 DNA. The D gene is left open where the match is weak. Clone size appears in some rows only: once, few, many, or a class for an expanded clone.

>14|TRBJ2-5|.|TRBV6-5|.
CVSSDTGTTGAQYF
TGTGTCAGCAGTGATACCGGGACCACGGGGGCCCAATACTTC
>17|TRBJ2-2|.|TRBV5-1|.
CASSEDSGTSNTGEPFF
TGCGCCAGCAGCGAAGACTCCGGGACATCGAACACCGGGGAGCCGTTTTTT
>17|TRBJ2-6|.|TRBV6-5|TRBD2
CASGLAGASPGANVLTF
TGTGCCAGCGGTCTAGCGGGAGCCAGCCCTGGGGCCAACGTCCTGACTTTC
>13|TRBJ1-5|many|TRBV20-1|.
CSARDGPNQPQHF
TGCAGTGCTAGGGACGGGCCAAATCAGCCCCAGCATTTT
>13|TRBJ2-1|few|TRBV11-1|.
CASSAADYNEQFF
TGTGCCAGCAGCGCCGCGGACTACAATGAGCAGTTCTTC
>16|TRBJ2-7|.|TRBV11-2|TRBD2
CARSRGRWALSYEQYF
TGTGCCAGGAGCCGCGGGAGGTGGGCTCTCTCCTACGAGCAGTACTTC
>14|TRBJ2-3|.|TRBV11-2|TRBD2
CASSLVGRADTQYF
TGTGCCAGCAGCTTAGTCGGGAGGGCAGATACGCAGTATTTT
>14|TRBJ2-5|.|TRBV11-2|TRBD1
CANSSGQVLETQYF
TGTGCCAACAGTTCAGGACAGGTTCTGGAGACCCAGTACTTC
>15|TRBJ1-3|.|TRBV6-6|.
CASNYLGGRGNTIYF
TGTGCCAGCAATTATCTGGGGGGAAGAGGAAACACCATATATTTT
>15|TRBJ2-3|.|TRBV20-1|.
CSASAEKRSPDTHYF
TGCAGTGCTAGTGCGGAAAAAAGGAGTCCAGATACGCATTATTTT
>15|TRBJ2-7|.|TRBV20-1|.
CSARDLDRSSYEQYF
TGCAGTGCTAGAGATCTCGATAGGTCCTCCTACGAGCAGTATTTC
>11|TRBJ1-3|.|TRBV12-3/TRBV12-4|.
CTSSLGNTIYF
TGTACCAGCAGTCTTGGGAACACCATATATTTT
>15|TRBJ2-1|.|TRBV11-3|.
CASTPISVGAHEQFF
TGTGCCAGCACACCAATTAGCGTGGGGGCCCATGAGCAGTTCTTC
>13|TRBJ2-5|once|TRBV11-2|.
CASSKSSGETQYF
TGTGCCAGCAGCAAGAGCTCGGGGGAGACCCAGTATTTC
>13|TRBJ2-5|.|TRBV11-3|.
CASSSGEQETHYF
TGTGCCAGCAGCTCGGGAGAACAAGAGACCCATTACTTC
>18|TRBJ2-2|.|TRBV11-3|TRBD2
CANSSPGAGGYRAGELLF
TGTGCCAACAGCTCCCCGGGAGCGGGAGGATACAGAGCCGGGGAGCTGTTGTTT
>18|TRBJ2-6|.|TRBV5-4|.
CASSPGIGPPYGANVLTF
TGTGCCAGCAGCCCTGGCATAGGGCCTCCCTATGGGGCCAACGTCCTGACTTTC
>13|TRBJ1-4|once|TRBV14|.
CANSPRIGEKLFF
TGTGCCAACAGCCCTAGAATCGGGGAAAAACTTTTTTTT
>14|TRBJ2-7|.|TRBV6-5|.
CASSARDFWGEQYF
TGTGCCAGCAGTGCCCGTGACTTTTGGGGCGAGCAGTACTTC
>15|TRBJ2-7|.|TRBV10-3|.
CAISVARARAYEQYF
TGTGCCATCAGTGTAGCTAGGGCCAGGGCCTACGAGCAGTACTTC
>19|TRBJ2-3|few|TRBV11-3|.
CASSLDPLEVVGRTDTQYF
TGTGCCAGCAGCTTAGATCCTCTAGAAGTCGTGGGCCGCACAGATACGCAGTATTTT
>19|TRBJ2-7|many|TRBV20-1|TRBD2
CSAREDRTSGRVAEREQYF
TGCAGTGCTAGAGAAGACCGGACTAGCGGGAGGGTTGCCGAGAGAGAGCAGTACTTC
>15|TRBJ2-3|.|TRBV29-1|.
CSAIRDPTSTDTQYF
TGCAGCGCGATTCGGGATCCAACTAGTACAGATACGCAGTATTTT
>15|TRBJ1-5|many|TRBV20-1|.
CSARDRRGGGQPQHF
TGCAGTGCTAGAGATCGAAGGGGTGGAGGGCAGCCCCAGCATTTT
>14|TRBJ2-3|.|TRBV20-1|.
CSAIDTRGADTQCF
TGTAGTGCTATTGACACCCGAGGAGCAGATACGCAGTGTTTT
>15|TRBJ1-2|.|TRBV6-1|TRBD1
CASRQTGVSNYGHTF
TGTGCCAGCAGACAAACAGGGGTCTCAAACTATGGCCACACCTTC
>15|TRBJ2-6|.|TRBV6-5|.
CASSYFGSGSNVPTF
.
>15|TRBJ2-1|.|TRBV12-3/TRBV12-4|TRBD2
CASRVSGSPYNEEFF
TGTGCCAGCAGGGTCAGCGGGAGTCCGTACAACGAGGAGTTCTTC
>19|TRBJ1-2|.|TRBV6-5|TRBD1
CASSYSYRFSGQGPYGYTF
TGTGCCAGCAGTTACTCGTACCGCTTTTCGGGACAGGGTCCCTATGGCTACACCTTC
>15|TRBJ2-3|.|TRBV11-2|TRBD2
CASSSMTSPTDTQYF
TGTGCCAGCAGCTCGATGACTAGCCCCACAGATACGCAGTATTTT
>16|TRBJ1-5|once|TRBV28|.
CVSRPLGASGGQPQHF
TGTGTCAGCAGACCATTGGGGGCTAGCGGAGGTCAGCCCCAGCATTTT
>16|TRBJ2-2|.|TRBV6-1|.
CASSPETIANTGELFF
TGTGCCAGCAGCCCCGAGACTATCGCTAACACCGGGGAGCTGTTTTTT
>15|TRBJ2-7|.|TRBV11-1|.
CASSRASATADEEYF
TGTGCCAGCAGCAGGGCTAGCGCGACGGCAGACGAGGAATACTTC
>14|TRBJ2-5|.|TRBV11-3|.
CASTFTPGGDTQYF
TGTGCCAGCACCTTTACACCGGGTGGAGATACCCAATACTTC
>12|TRBJ2-3|.|TRBV3-1|.
CASSSGTDTQYF
TGTGCCAGCAGCTCCGGGACTGATACGCAGTATTTT